The rows below give T cell receptor beta chains drawn from one sample of a study of T cell repertoires in cytomegalovirus infection. TCRdb itself ran the reads through MiXCR, one entry per CDR3 protein. The profile shows about 400,000 distinct CDR3 sequences, roughly 34% of them singletons. No cognate antigen is known for these TCRs. This specimen was cultured PBMCs, taken from culture after CMV antigen stimulation. The receptor set was obtained from a human donor in good health (CMV status not recorded). Some clones in this sample may be carry-over from other donors' samples. CDR3s include the opening cysteine and the closing phenylalanine or tryptophan. D genes are given only for firm matches. The size field is filled for only some rows; it gives once, few, many or a size class.

V	size	J	D	DNA	CDR3
TRBV27	.	TRBJ2-1	.	TGTGCCAGCAGGCTTTATCCCACTAGCTTAAATGAGCAGTTCTTC	CASRLYPTSLNEQFF
TRBV4-3	few	TRBJ2-1	.	TGCGCCAGCAGCCAACCCCCCGTAATTGAGCAGTTCTTC	CASSQPPVIEQFF
TRBV19	few	TRBJ2-7	TRBD1	TGTGCCAGTAGTAACCCGACAGGGCTGGAGGAGCAGTACTTC	CASSNPTGLEEQYF
TRBV19	.	TRBJ1-2	TRBD1	TGTGCCAGTAGTCCTCGGGGAGGGACAGGGTTCTATGGCTACACCTTC	CASSPRGGTGFYGYTF
TRBV4-3	.	TRBJ2-1	TRBD2	TGCGCCAGCAGCCCGACTAGCTGGCCTTACAATGAGCAGTTCTTC	CASSPTSWPYNEQFF
TRBV5-6	once	TRBJ2-7	.	TGTGCCAGCTCGCCCAGGCGGCGGGACGGAGGGTACGAGCAGTACTTC	CASSPRRRDGGYEQYF
TRBV7-2	.	TRBJ2-1	TRBD2	TGTGCCAGCAGAACAGCAGTGGCTAGCGGGAGTGTAAATGAGCAGTTCTTC	CASRTAVASGSVNEQFF
TRBV24-1	.	TRBJ2-2	.	TGTGCCACCTCCGCAGGGGAAACCGGGGAGCTGTTTTTT	CATSAGETGELFF
TRBV5-5	.	TRBJ2-3	.	TGTGCCAGTCATGGGCTCCGAAACACAGATACGCAGTATTTT	CASHGLRNTDTQYF
TRBV12-3/TRBV12-4	.	TRBJ1-1	.	TGTGCCACCGCGCGGACGTCAAACACTGAAGCTTTCTTT	CATARTSNTEAFF
TRBV30	.	TRBJ1-1	TRBD1	TGTGCCTGGAGTGTCAACAGGGGAAACACTGAAGCTTTCTTT	CAWSVNRGNTEAFF
TRBV7-6	.	TRBJ2-3	.	TGTGCCAGCAGCTCTACCGGGGGACGGACAGATACGCAGTATTTT	CASSSTGGRTDTQYF
TRBV7-9	few	TRBJ1-1	.	TGTGCCAGCAGACACGGGGGGCCTGAAGCTTTCTTT	CASRHGGPEAFF
TRBV12-3/TRBV12-4	many	TRBJ1-1	.	TGTGCCAGCAGTTTGAGGGACACTGAAGCTTTCTTT	CASSLRDTEAFF
TRBV6-2/TRBV6-3	.	TRBJ2-1	TRBD2	TGTGCCAGCAGATCCGGACTAGCGAAAAATGAGCAGTTCTTC	CASRSGLAKNEQFF
TRBV6-2/TRBV6-3	.	TRBJ1-3	.	TGTGCCAGCACGCCCCCGACCCGGGCCACCTCTGGAAACACCATATATTTT	CASTPPTRATSGNTIYF
TRBV12-3/TRBV12-4	.	TRBJ2-1	TRBD2	TGTGCCAGCAGCCGTTCCGGGACTAGCTATTCTGGGACCAATGAGCAGTTCTTC	CASSRSGTSYSGTNEQFF
TRBV12-3/TRBV12-4	.	TRBJ1-1	.	.	CASSSSLGNTEAFF
TRBV28	few	TRBJ2-7	.	TGTGCCAGCAGTCCGCGACAGGTTCTGCAGTACTTC	CASSPRQVLQYF
TRBV29-1	few	TRBJ2-5	.	TGCAGCGTTCCCGAAGGGCCGGAATACTTC	CSVPEGPEYF
TRBV7-2	.	TRBJ2-7	.	TGTGCCAGCAGCCAGTCCAGGGGTCTGTCTCCCTACGAGCAGTGCTTC	CASSQSRGLSPYEQCF
TRBV6-2/TRBV6-3	.	TRBJ2-3	TRBD1	TGTGCCAGCAGTTTTCCGAGGACAGGGGGTCCGACCTTCACAGATACGCAGTATTTT	CASSFPRTGGPTFTDTQYF
TRBV4-1	few	TRBJ2-5	.	TGCGCCAGCAGCCAAAATCGAGGTAGCGGCGACGAGACCCAGTACTTC	CASSQNRGSGDETQYF
TRBV13	.	TRBJ2-2	.	TGTGCCAGCAGGAAAGGCACCGGGGAGCTGTTTTTT	CASRKGTGELFF
TRBV11-1	few	TRBJ2-5	TRBD1	TGTGCCAGCAGCTTTTCGGGACAGGGGGGACGAGAGACCCAGTACTTC	CASSFSGQGGRETQYF
TRBV4-3	few	TRBJ2-2	.	TGCGCCAGCAGCCAGACCGTACTTGCGCTGAACACCGGGGAGCTGTTTTTT	CASSQTVLALNTGELFF
TRBV7-9	few	TRBJ2-5	TRBD2	TGTGCCAGCAACATACTAGGAGGGAGGGGAGAGACCCAGTACTTC	CASNILGGRGETQYF
TRBV12-3/TRBV12-4	few	TRBJ2-5	.	TGTGCCAGCATGTCAGGGAGGCTCCAAGAGACCCAGTACTTC	CASMSGRLQETQYF
TRBV6-6	.	TRBJ1-1	.	TGTGCCAGCACAACTCACAGGACGAACACTGAAGCTTTCTTT	CASTTHRTNTEAFF
TRBV12-3/TRBV12-4	few	TRBJ1-4	.	TGTGCCACTCAAGAGGGCTTTGAGGGAAAACTGTTTTTT	CATQEGFEGKLFF
TRBV19	.	TRBJ2-3	TRBD2	TGTGCCAGTAGTACCGACCCGTGGACTAGCGGGAGGGCTACGCAGTATTTT	CASSTDPWTSGRATQYF
TRBV6-2/TRBV6-3	.	TRBJ2-1	TRBD2	TGTGCCACCGACGCTAGCGGGTTTTACAATGAGCAGTTCTTC	CATDASGFYNEQFF
TRBV5-1	.	TRBJ1-1	.	TGCGCCAGCAGCACCGGTCGGGGTACGAGCTTCATGAACACTGAAGCTTTCTTT	CASSTGRGTSFMNTEAFF
TRBV7-2	few	TRBJ1-3	.	TGTGCCAGCAGCCCTCCGGGCCCTCCTGGAAACACCATATATTTT	CASSPPGPPGNTIYF
TRBV6-5	few	TRBJ1-1	.	TGTGCCAGCAGTTACTCCTCCACAATGAACACTGAAGCTTTCTTT	CASSYSSTMNTEAFF
TRBV12-3/TRBV12-4	few	TRBJ2-2	TRBD2	TGTGCCAGCAGTCCCCGACTAGCGGGAGGGCGTTGGTGGACCGGGGAGCTGTTTTTT	CASSPRLAGGRWWTGELFF
TRBV5-6	.	TRBJ2-1	TRBD2	TGTGCCAGCAGCCGCGGGGCAGGGAGGGGAAATGAGCAGTTCTTC	CASSRGAGRGNEQFF
TRBV7-8	many	TRBJ1-6	.	TGTGCCAGCAGTTTAGGGGGCTATAATTCACCCCTCCACTTT	CASSLGGYNSPLHF
TRBV19	.	TRBJ2-2	TRBD2	TGTGCCAGTAGTATCCCCGGGAGGGGCCACACCGGGGAGCTGTTTTTT	CASSIPGRGHTGELFF
TRBV11-2	once	TRBJ1-6	.	TGTGCCAGCAGCTTCCGGGACAAGGATAGTTCACCCCTCCACTTT	CASSFRDKDSSPLHF
TRBV6-1	few	TRBJ1-4	TRBD1	TGTGCCAGCAGTTATGACAGGGAAGGTGAAAAACTGTTTTTT	CASSYDREGEKLFF
TRBV4-1	.	TRBJ2-1	.	TGCGCCAGCAGCCAAGATCGACCCCCCTCCTACAATGAGCAGTTCTTC	CASSQDRPPSYNEQFF
TRBV7-2	.	TRBJ1-2	.	TGTGCCAGCAGCTTGGGATGGGGAAACTATGGCTACACCTTC	CASSLGWGNYGYTF
TRBV20-1	few	TRBJ2-5	.	TGCAGTGCTACAGGGACGTTCCAAGAGACCCAGTACTTC	CSATGTFQETQYF
TRBV5-5	.	TRBJ1-1	.	TGTGCCAGCAGCTTGAAGGCGTCACTTATTAACACTGAAGCTTTCTTT	CASSLKASLINTEAFF
TRBV27	few	TRBJ1-5	TRBD1	TGTGCCAGCAGTATGGACAGGGGTTCTAATCAGCCCCAGCATTTT	CASSMDRGSNQPQHF
TRBV5-6	.	TRBJ2-7	TRBD1	TGTGCCAGCAGCATATGGACAGGTACTACTTCCTACGAGCAGTACTTC	CASSIWTGTTSYEQYF
TRBV20-1	few	TRBJ2-3	TRBD2	TGCAGTGCTGGGCCCCTAGCGGGAGTGGCAGATACGCAGTATTTT	CSAGPLAGVADTQYF
TRBV12-3/TRBV12-4	.	TRBJ1-1	.	TGTGCCAGCAGTCCCGCCCGTGGGTCAGGAGACACTGAAGCTTTCTTT	CASSPARGSGDTEAFF
TRBV12-3/TRBV12-4	.	TRBJ2-5	.	TGTGCCAGCAGTCGGGACTCCGAGGAGACCCAGTACTTC	CASSRDSEETQYF
TRBV27	.	TRBJ2-1	.	TGTGCCAGCAGTTTAAACGGGGGAACATCCTACAATGAGCAGTTCTTC	CASSLNGGTSYNEQFF